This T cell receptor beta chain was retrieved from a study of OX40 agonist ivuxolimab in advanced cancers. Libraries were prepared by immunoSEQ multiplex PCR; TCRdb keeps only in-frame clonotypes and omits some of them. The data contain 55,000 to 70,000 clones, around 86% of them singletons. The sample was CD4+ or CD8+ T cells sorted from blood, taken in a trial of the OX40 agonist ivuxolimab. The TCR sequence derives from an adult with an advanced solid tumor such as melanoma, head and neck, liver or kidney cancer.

The CDR3 nucleotides are TGTGCCAGCAGCCCAACTCAGGTTGCAATCGCTTCACCCCTCCACTTT. Its protein product is CASSPTQVAIASPLHF. The rearrangement uses TRBV9 and TRBJ1-6; D ambiguous. Per the germline V gene, CDR1 is SGDLS and CDR2 is YYNGEE. Trimming took 4 bases from V and 9 from J, leaving 20 bases between them. The CDR3 sequence is 16 residues long. Together with reference TRBV9 and TRBJ1-6, the CDR3 gives the full variable domain: DSGVTQTPKHLITATGQRVTLRCSPRSGDLSVYWYQQSLDQGLQFLIQYYNGEERAKGNILERFSAQQFPDLHSELNLSSLELGDSALYFCASSPTQVAIASPLHFGNGTRLTVT.